This T cell receptor beta chain is drawn from a study of Graves' ophthalmopathy and Graves' hyperthyroidism. Study-level findings and limits: Most clonotypes expanded in thyroid above 0.001 frequency were present in blood too.

The CDR3 totals 15 residues. V trimming: 5 bases; J trimming: 2 bases; junction bases outside the gene matches: 9. Germline V gives CDR1 SGHRS, CDR2 YFSETQ. The authors amplified TCR beta CDR3 regions, and they did so from RNA transcripts for repertoire sequencing. HTBI-primed first-round RT-PCR preceded second-round multiplex PCR. TCRdb called the multiplex PCR reads again in MiXCR, with one record for every CDR3 protein. Among more than 1,000,000 distinct CDR3 sequences listed, 36% were seen once. This clonotype was seen a handful of times. Its target is not known. The sample consisted of peripheral blood or thyroid tissue (not recorded which). This clonotype was sampled from an adult man with Graves' hyperthyroidism. This chain uses TRBV5-1 with TRBJ2-5, with 7 bases matching TRBD1. The CDR3 reads CASSATPRGQETQYF. CDR3 coding DNA: TGCGCCAGCAGTGCGACCCCCAGGGGGCAAGAGACCCAGTACTTC.